This T cell receptor beta chain was documented in a study of T-cell reconstitution after alpha-beta-depleted transplantation in children. Researchers prepared the TCRbeta library using unique molecular identifiers, the study reports. MiXCR, run by TCRdb on the PCR reads, gives a single entry per CDR3 protein. Of 150,000 to 200,000 distinct CDR3 sequences listed, over 5.5% are singletons. The CDR3 is 14 residues long. Germline V lookup: CDR1 MNHNS, CDR2 SASEGT. V was cut by 1 base and J by 4 bases, with 10 bases left in between. Sequencing was performed on PBMCs from the stem cell graft donor, taken from the stem cell graft. V gene TRBV6-1 combines with J gene TRBJ1-1; no clear D gene. The TCR comes from a human donor who donated a stem cell graft to a child with Wiskott-Aldrich syndrome. The CDR3, as DNA: TGTGCCAGCAGTGAAGTGGGCGCGGCCACTGAAGCTTTCTTT. The encoded protein is CASSEVGAATEAFF.